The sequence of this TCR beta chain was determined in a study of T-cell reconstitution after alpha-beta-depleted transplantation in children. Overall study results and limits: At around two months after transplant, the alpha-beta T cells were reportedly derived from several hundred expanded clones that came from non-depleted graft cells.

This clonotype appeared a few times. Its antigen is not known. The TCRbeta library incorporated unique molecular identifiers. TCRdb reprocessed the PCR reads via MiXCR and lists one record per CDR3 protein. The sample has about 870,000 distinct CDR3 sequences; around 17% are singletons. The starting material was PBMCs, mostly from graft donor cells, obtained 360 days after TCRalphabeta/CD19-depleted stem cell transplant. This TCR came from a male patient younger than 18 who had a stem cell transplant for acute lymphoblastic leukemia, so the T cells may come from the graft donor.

The CDR3 DNA follows: TGTGCCAGTCACTCCGGACTAGCGGATCACAATGAGCAGTTCTTC. Translation: CASHSGLADHNEQFF. The chain combines TRBV11-2 with TRBJ2-1; 10 bases map to TRBD2. This CDR3 comprises 15 residues. Germline values: CDR1 SGHAT, CDR2 FQNNGV. Trimming took 9 bases from V and 5 from J; bases not matched to a gene: 10. The variable domain in full, with the rest retrieved from reference TRBV11-2 and TRBJ2-1, is EAGVAQSPRYKIIEKRQSVAFWCNPISGHATLYWYQQILGQGPKLLIQFQNNGVVDDSQLPKDRFSAERLKGVDSTLKIQPAKLEDSAVYLCASHSGLADHNEQFFGPGTRLTVL.